This T cell receptor beta chain was obtained from a study of T cell repertoires in cytomegalovirus infection (dated 2019 in TCRdb). Describing the broader study: Donor HLA type was relevant to the analysis, as public TCR beta signatures indicated carriage of CMV infection together with the matching HLA type.

Including cysteine and phenylalanine, the CDR3 has 15 amino acids. Only CDR3 DNA remains: 45 bases, in frame from the first base. The junction carries 19 bases between V and J, which are trimmed by 6 bases and 5 bases respectively. General study outcomes and caveats: In the ex vivo response, HLA-C-restricted CMV-specific TCR beta clonotypes were dominant, and in two of eight donors the single most frequent clonotype came from this HLA-C-restricted group. In both this cohort and an independent cohort of some 380 donors, the cumulative frequency of public TCR beta family members distinguished carriers of CMV infection plus the relevant HLA type.

Sequenced using an Illumina HiSeq 1500. TCRdb redid the processing of the public reads, applying fastp at Q25 and MiXCR, and retained in-frame beta chains. CDR3 protein duplicates are merged, each entry listing the most common genes and DNA. The sample has about 180,000 distinct CDR3 sequences on record, 17% of them singletons. Of the sample, roughly a quarter falls within the top ten clones. With respect to this clonotype: There is no known antigen for this receptor. Base-call qualities are not available, and no considerably larger clone is one nucleotide away.

The sequenced material came from CD8+ T cells from PBMCs. This clonotype originated in a human donor in good health (CMV status not recorded). Some clones in this sample may be carry-over from other donors' samples. This chain is built from TRBV12-3 or TRBV12-4 and TRBJ2-5; confidence is insufficient to name the D gene. CDR3 region: CASRDEEAFLETQYF. Read as DNA, the sequence is TGTGCCAGCAGGGACGAGGAAGCGTTCTTGGAGACCCAGTACTTC.